The count of the clone carrying this T cell receptor (beta chain) is one. The antigen is not known. The CDR3 has 13 amino acids. CDR1 is SGHDT, CDR2 YYEEEE, per germline. V lost 3 bases and J lost 5, with 9 bases in between. General study findings and limits: In terms of TCR gene usage, tumor memory CD4+ T cells clustered together with blood and lymph node memory CD4+ cells, as well as with lymph node naive CD4+ cells.

Constant-region reverse primers amplified full-length variable regions, followed by semi-nested Nested Universal Primer A PCR. TCRdb re-analysed the 5' RACE reads in MiXCR, keeping a single row per CDR3 protein. The sample includes about 32,000 distinct CDR3 sequences, roughly 24% seen only once; the top ten take 4.3%. Sequences were obtained from memory CD4+ T cells sorted from blood. This sample's subset: memory CD4+ T cells, CD4+CD45RO+CD25-. The sequence was obtained from a female donor with breast cancer. The chain couples TRBV5-6 to TRBJ2-1; D is undetermined. The CDR3 DNA is TGTGCCAGCAGCTCCGGGTCCAACAATGAGCAGTTCTTC. Its translation: CASSSGSNNEQFF.